The next 31 T cell receptor beta chains were all read from a single sample in a study of graft-versus-host responses after intestinal transplantation. These TCRs are of unknown antigen specificity. Measured with immunoSEQ multiplex PCR; TCRdb has only the in-frame clones, and not every one. The data contain around 99,000 clones, approximately 94% of them singletons. The source material was unstimulated CD8+ T cells sorted from spleen or lymph node cells, sampled before intestinal transplant. The receptor set was obtained from a human donor who received an intestinal transplant.

The chain is built from TRBV29-1 and TRBJ2-7; TRBD1 matches at 9 bases. The germline CDR1 and CDR2 sequences are SQVTM and ANQGSEA. With V trimmed by 6 bases and J by 6 bases, 9 bases remained unmatched. CDR3 length equals 13 residues. For the CDR3, the DNA is TGCAGCGTGACGGACAGGGGATCTGGCGAGCAGTACTTC. Amino acids: CSVTDRGSGEQYF.

The chain uses TRBV7-9 and TRBJ2-5; D ambiguous. The length of the CDR3 is 12 residues. Germline V gives CDR1 SEHNR, CDR2 FQNEAQ (reference sequence). The ends were cut back, 4 bases at V and 5 bases at J, with 8 bases in the middle. The CDR3 nucleotides are TGTGCCAGCAGCTCTCTAGAGGAGACCCAGTACTTC. Translated: CASSSLEETQYF.

This sequence joins TRBV11-3 and TRBJ1-3; no clear D gene. Germline V gives CDR1 SGHNT, CDR2 YENEEA. Trimming pared 5 bases from V and 2 bases from J, leaving 10 bases between. There are 14 residues in the CDR3. The DNA of the CDR3 is TGTGCCAGCAGCCCCCCCGGTGCTGGAAACACCATATATTTT. It specifies CASSPPGAGNTIYF.

The chain joins TRBV10-3 to TRBJ2-1; D gene uncertain. The CDR3 has 14 amino acids. The ends were cut back, 5 bases at V and 1 base at J, with 9 bases in the middle. Germline V lookup: CDR1 ENHRY, CDR2 SYGVKD. The CDR3, as DNA: TGTGCCATCAGTATAGACATATCCTACAATGAGCAGTTCTTC. Its translation is CAISIDISYNEQFF.

This sequence joins TRBV27 and TRBJ2-2; TRBD1 is a possible D gene (6 bases). Germline V gene lookup returns CDR1 MNHEY and CDR2 SMNVEV (reference sequence). The V and J ends lost 5 bases and 1 base respectively, with 8 bases between them. This CDR3 has 14 amino acids. In nucleotides, the CDR3 is TGTGCCAGCAGTACCAGGGGGAACACCGGGGAGCTGTTTTTT. Translated: CASSTRGNTGELFF.

The chain couples TRBV6-5 to TRBJ2-7; 9 bases align to TRBD1. Germline lookup yields CDR1 MNHEY and CDR2 SVGAGI. The CDR3 is 14 residues long. V shed 5 bases, J shed 4 bases, and the junction held 6 bases outside the gene matches. CDR3 sequence reads: CASSARDRVYEQYF. The CDR3 bases are TGTGCCAGCAGTGCCCGGGACAGGGTGTACGAGCAGTACTTC.

The CDR3 nucleotides read TGTGCCAGCAGCGCCGGACAGGGTGATTCACCCCTCCACTTT. Encoded protein: CASSAGQGDSPLHF. The rearrangement uses TRBV25-1 and TRBJ1-6; 8 bases map to TRBD1. The CDR3 sequence is 14 residues long. Germline CDR1 reads MGHDK; CDR2 reads SYGVNS. With V trimmed by 6 bases and J by 8 bases, 6 bases remained unmatched.

J is TRBJ2-7 and V is TRBV6-5; TRBD2 agrees at 11 bases. V was clipped by 5 bases and J by 4 bases; unmatched bases: 7. Germline CDR1 MNHEY, CDR2 SVGAGI. This CDR3 comprises 15 residues. In DNA form, the CDR3 reads TGTGCCAGCAGTGCAACTAGCGGGGGACCGTACGAGCAGTACTTC. It specifies CASSATSGGPYEQYF.

J is TRBJ2-7 and V is TRBV2; D may be TRBD2 (6 bases). The V gene lost 4 bases and the J gene lost 4 bases, with 23 bases spanning the gap. This CDR3 spans 17 amino acids. Germline-derived CDR1 and CDR2 are SNHLY and FYNNEI. Here the CDR3 reads CASSARSGDRNPYEQYF. The CDR3 DNA is TGTGCCAGCAGTGCCAGATCGGGGGACCGAAACCCTTACGAGCAGTACTTC.

The V call is TRBV7-9, the J call TRBJ2-4; a weak D match, TRBD2 (7 bases). This CDR3 region has 17 residues. Per the germline V gene, CDR1 is SEHNR and CDR2 is FQNEAQ (reference sequence). Trimming left V 1 base short and J 0 bases short, with 13 bases between. The CDR3 sequence: CASSLGGRGGAKNIQYF. CDR3 DNA: TGTGCCAGCAGCTTAGGGGGGCGCGGGGGAGCCAAAAACATTCAGTACTTC.

The rearrangement uses TRBV27 and TRBJ2-1; possibly TRBD1 for D (6 bases). This CDR3 region has 12 residues. Trimming took off 6 bases at V and 9 bases at J, with 12 bases between the two ends. Per germline, CDR1 MNHEY and CDR2 SMNVEV (reference sequence). The CDR3 sequence is CASSQGFGEQFF. DNA of the CDR3: TGTGCCAGCAGCCAGGGGTTTGGTGAGCAGTTCTTC.

This chain links TRBV2 with TRBJ2-3; possible D gene TRBD2, 6 bases. This CDR3 is built from 16 residues. Germline CDR1 reads SNHLY; CDR2 reads FYNNEI. V lost 6 bases and J lost 4, with 20 bases in between. The CDR3 reads CASSVPVAGEADTQYF. The DNA of the CDR3 is TGTGCCAGCAGCGTACCCGTTGCTGGGGAGGCAGATACGCAGTATTTT. The full variable domain, its missing parts supplied by reference TRBV2 and TRBJ2-3, is EPEVTQTPSHQVTQMGQEVILRCVPISNHLYFYWYRQILGQKVEFLVSFYNNEISEKSEIFDDQFSVERPDGSNFTLKIRSTKLEDSAMYFCASSVPVAGEADTQYFGPGTRLTVL.

This chain joins TRBV30 and TRBJ2-3, with D perhaps matching TRBD2 (7 bases). The CDR3 has 13 residues. Trimming pared 2 bases from V and 4 bases from J, leaving 10 bases between. Germline V gene lookup returns CDR1 GTSNPN and CDR2 SVGIG (reference sequence). The CDR3 DNA follows: TGTGCCTGGAGTAAGGGGGGGGCAGATACGCAGTATTTT. It yields the protein CAWSKGGADTQYF.

V and J are TRBV30 and TRBJ1-2, with 7 bases fitting TRBD1. The CDR3 covers 12 residues. V was pared by 6 bases and J by 2 bases, with 3 bases of the junction left unmatched. From germline, CDR1 is GTSNPN and CDR2 SVGIG (reference sequence). CDR3: CACQGQNYGYTF. CDR3 DNA: TGTGCCTGCCAGGGACAGAACTATGGCTACACCTTC. The variable domain in full, with the rest retrieved from reference TRBV30 and TRBJ1-2, is SQTIHQWPATLVQPVGSPLSLECTVEGTSNPNLYWYRQAAGRGLQLLFYSVGIGQISSEVPQNLSASRPQDRQFILSSKKLLLSDSGFYLCACQGQNYGYTFGSGTRLTVV.

The rearrangement links TRBV29-1 to TRBJ2-7; maybe TRBD2 (8 bases). Germline V lookup: CDR1 SQVTM, CDR2 ANQGSEA. V lost 0 bases and J lost 4, with 19 bases in between. CDR3 length: 16 amino acids. CDR3 DNA: TGCAGCGTTGAAGATCGGGAGGGGGCTGGAATTTACGAGCAGTACTTC. Protein: CSVEDREGAGIYEQYF.

This clone was observed once. This rearrangement joins TRBV4-3 to TRBJ1-5, with 12 positions matching TRBD1. Trimming at V came to 3 bases and at J to 7 bases, leaving 10 bases not matched to a gene. Germline CDR1 is LGHNA and CDR2 is YSLEER. The CDR3 runs to 17 residues. The CDR3 sequence is CASSHHSPGTGGQPQHF. CDR3 in DNA: TGCGCCAGCAGCCATCATTCCCCCGGGACAGGGGGCCAGCCCCAGCATTTT.

The chain carries TRBV5-8 and TRBJ2-3; 9 bases are a match to TRBD2. CDR1 SGHTS and CDR2 YDEGEE come from the germline V gene. The length of the CDR3 is 15 residues. The V gene end was trimmed by 4 bases and the J gene end by 0 bases; junction bases not matched to a gene: 3. CDR3 DNA sequence: TGTGCCAGCAGCCGACTAGCGGCTAGCACAGATACGCAGTATTTT. Translation: CASSRLAASTDTQYF.

The chain has TRBV27 and TRBJ2-5, with D maybe TRBD2 (6 bases). There are 14 residues in the CDR3. In germline, CDR1 is MNHEY, CDR2 SMNVEV (reference sequence). V was cut by 4 bases and J by 2 bases, with 11 bases left in between. The CDR3 bases are TGTGCCAGCAGTTACGGGGGACTTCAAGAGACCCAGTACTTC. Protein product: CASSYGGLQETQYF.

The V gene is TRBV19, the J gene TRBJ1-2, with D possibly being TRBD1 (6 bases). V gave up 7 bases and J gave up 2 bases, with 26 bases separating them. The CDR3 contains 18 residues. Germline CDR1 LNHDA, CDR2 SQIVND (reference sequence). CDR3 coding DNA: TGTGCCAGTACCAAGGGGGGGGGTGAGTTTGGTGTGAACTATGGCTACACCTTC. Protein sequence: CASTKGGGEFGVNYGYTF.

The chain uses TRBV7-9 and TRBJ2-7; no firm D call. The CDR3 has 11 amino acids. Germline loops: CDR1 SEHNR, CDR2 FQNEAQ (reference sequence). The DNA for the CDR3 is TGTGCTTACGAGAGCTCCTACGAGCAGTACTTC. Translated, it gives CAYESSYEQYF.

This clone was observed once. The chain carries TRBV7-6 and TRBJ2-2, with 8 bases identical to TRBD2. V lost 11 bases and J lost 5; bases outside the gene matches: 4. CDR1 is SGHVS and CDR2 is FNYEAQ in the germline V gene. CDR3 length: 12 residues. The CDR3 here is CAVAGKTGELFF. In DNA form, the CDR3 reads TGTGCCGTAGCGGGGAAAACCGGGGAGCTGTTTTTT.

The chain combines TRBV7-9 with TRBJ1-1; D is possibly TRBD1 (6 bases). The CDR3 sequence is 13 residues long. Germline CDR1 SEHNR, CDR2 FQNEAQ (reference sequence). The ends were cut back, 4 bases at V and 11 bases at J, with 17 bases in the middle. Written as DNA, the CDR3 is TGTGCCAGCAGCTCATTTACAGGGATTGGGGCTTTCTTT. Protein product: CASSSFTGIGAFF.

The chain employs TRBV11-3 and TRBJ2-3; D is unresolved. The CDR3 length is 13 residues. The V end lost 4 bases, the J end lost 6 bases, and 11 bases lay between the germline ends. Germline CDR1 is SGHNT and CDR2 is YENEEA. CDR3 protein: CASSSITSDTQYF. CDR3 nucleotides: TGTGCCAGCAGCTCTATAACCTCCGATACGCAGTATTTT.

This clone occurred once. The chain combines TRBV7-9 with TRBJ2-7; D may be TRBD2 (6 bases). The CDR3 runs to 13 residues. The germline V gene has CDR1 SEHNR and CDR2 FQNEAQ (reference sequence). V was trimmed by 5 bases and J by 6 bases, leaving 14 bases between them. CDR3 sequence (DNA): TGTGCCAGCAGCGTGGGACTTCCCCCCGAGCAGTACTTC. It specifies CASSVGLPPEQYF.

The genes are TRBV7-9 and TRBJ2-7; D possibly corresponds to TRBD2 (5 bases). V dropped 4 bases and J dropped 4 bases, with 11 bases sitting between them. This CDR3 is built from 13 residues. The germline CDR1 and CDR2 sequences are SEHNR and FQNEAQ (reference sequence). CDR3 protein: CASSSRGMYEQYF. The CDR3 DNA is TGTGCCAGCAGCTCCCGGGGTATGTACGAGCAGTACTTC. The whole variable domain, remainder taken from reference TRBV7-9 and TRBJ2-7, is DTGVSQNPRHKITKRGQNVTFRCDPISEHNRLYWYRQTLGQGPEFLTYFQNEAQLEKSRLLSDRFSAERPKGSFSTLEIQRTEQGDSAMYLCASSSRGMYEQYFGPGTRLTVT.

J is TRBJ1-6 and V is TRBV9; 8 bases fit TRBD1. V lost 4 bases to trimming and J lost 6 bases; unmatched junction nucleotides: 18. From germline, CDR1 is SGDLS and CDR2 YYNGEE. This CDR3 is 19 amino acids long. CDR3 residues: CASSLQPLGQGAFNSPLHF. The CDR3 DNA is TGTGCCAGCAGCTTACAGCCCCTGGGGCAGGGGGCTTTTAATTCACCCCTCCACTTT.

This chain uses TRBV15 with TRBJ2-1, with D perhaps TRBD1 (6 bases). Germline V gene lookup returns CDR1 LNHNV and CDR2 YYDKDF (reference sequence). Trimming pared 2 bases from V and 6 bases from J, leaving 8 bases between. This CDR3 is 13 amino acids long. This CDR3 is CATSRQGSNEQFF. For the CDR3, the DNA is TGTGCCACCAGCAGACAGGGGAGCAATGAGCAGTTCTTC. Supplemented by reference TRBV15 and TRBJ2-1, the full variable domain reads DAMVIQNPRYQVTQFGKPVTLSCSQTLNHNVMYWYQQKSSQAPKLLFHYYDKDFNNEADTPDNFQSRRPNTSFCFLDIRSPGLGDTAMYLCATSRQGSNEQFFGPGTRLTVL.

V is TRBV9 and J is TRBJ1-1; D is undetermined. The V end lost 0 bases, the J end lost 6 bases, and 9 bases lay between the germline ends. The CDR3 length is 13 residues. Germline V gene lookup returns CDR1 SGDLS and CDR2 YYNGEE. The CDR3 DNA follows: TGTGCCAGCAGCGTAGGTTCAGGCGCTGAAGCTTTCTTT. This codes for CASSVGSGAEAFF. The full variable domain, rest sourced from reference TRBV9 and TRBJ1-1, is DSGVTQTPKHLITATGQRVTLRCSPRSGDLSVYWYQQSLDQGLQFLIQYYNGEERAKGNILERFSAQQFPDLHSELNLSSLELGDSALYFCASSVGSGAEAFFGQGTRLTVV.

V and J are TRBV15 and TRBJ2-1, with D possibly being TRBD1 (5 bases). Germline V CDR1 and CDR2: LNHNV, YYDKDF (reference sequence). With 0 bases removed from V and 5 bases from J, the gap between germline ends came to 20 bases. The CDR3 sequence is 18 residues long. The CDR3 coding sequence is TGTGCCACCAGCAGAGAAGTGGTGGGCAGGGATGCGGACAATGAGCAGTTCTTC. Protein: CATSREVVGRDADNEQFF.

As concerns this clone: The junction and the germline gene differ at one end; a read error may be behind it. The CDR3 DNA reads TGTGCCAGCAGGAACAGAAATCAAGAGACCCGGTACTTC. It yields the protein CASRNRNQETRYF. The J gene is TRBJ2-5, the V gene TRBV2; no firm D call. The germline CDR1 and CDR2 sequences are SNHLY and FYNNEI. CDR3 length: 13 amino acids.

The rearrangement joins TRBV7-9 to TRBJ1-3; the D gene is possibly TRBD1 (6 bases). The germline CDR1 and CDR2 sequences are SEHNR and FQNEAQ (reference sequence). The V gene lost 1 base and the J gene lost 6 bases, with 10 bases spanning the gap. The CDR3 totals 14 residues. CDR3 nucleotides: TGTGCCAGCAGCTTAGACGCAGGGGAAAACACCATATATTTT. Translating gives CASSLDAGENTIYF.